The clone carrying this T cell receptor beta chain appeared a few times. This sample stems from a study of blood T cell repertoires in COVID-19. Produced via immunoSEQ multiplex PCR; TCRdb's table is partial and in-frame only. The sample lists 250,000 or so clones, roughly 90% occurring once. V dropped 0 bases and J dropped 0 bases, with 15 bases sitting between them. Germline V CDR1 and CDR2: LGHDT, YNNKEL (reference sequence). This CDR3 region has 17 residues. The sample consisted of peripheral blood. This rearrangement joins TRBV3-1 (or the pseudogene TRBV3-2) to TRBJ2-7, with D perhaps matching TRBD2 (6 bases). The receptor was derived from a man aged 30 to 45 with active or convalescent COVID-19. Written as DNA, the CDR3 is TGTGCCAGCAGCCAAGAGAGGCGGCGGGGAAGCTCCTACGAGCAGTACTTC. It codes for CASSQERRRGSSYEQYF.